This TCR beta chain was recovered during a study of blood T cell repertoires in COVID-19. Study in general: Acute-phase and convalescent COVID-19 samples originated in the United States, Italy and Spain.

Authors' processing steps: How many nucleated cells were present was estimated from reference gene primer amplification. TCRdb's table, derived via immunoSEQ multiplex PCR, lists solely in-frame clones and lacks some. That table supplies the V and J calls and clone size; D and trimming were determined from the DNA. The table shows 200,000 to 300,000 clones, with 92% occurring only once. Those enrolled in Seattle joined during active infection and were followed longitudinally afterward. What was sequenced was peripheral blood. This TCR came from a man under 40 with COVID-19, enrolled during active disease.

In nucleotides, the CDR3 is TGTGCCAGCGGGGCAGGGGGCCGCTCTGAAGCTTTCTTT. Translating it yields CASGAGGRSEAFF. This sequence joins TRBV2 and TRBJ1-1; 8 nucleotides agree with TRBD1. Germline-derived CDR1 and CDR2 are SNHLY and FYNNEI. This CDR3 is built from 13 residues. V trimming: 8 bases; J trimming: 6 bases; junction bases outside the gene matches: 8.